One T cell receptor beta chain is described in this entry. CDR1 and CDR2 (germline): MDHEN, SYDVKM. V shed 8 bases and J 4 bases; nucleotides not matched to a gene: 8. This CDR3 contains 14 residues. This sample was taken from a study of cytomegalovirus exposure and HLA in healthy donors. Researchers ran the PCR with 60 Vbeta and 13 Jbeta primers. Clones were sequenced by immunoSEQ multiplex PCR, and TCRdb holds only the in-frame ones, with some missing. The sample records about 190,000 clones, 84% being singletons. The chain uses TRBV28 and TRBJ2-7; 10 bases map to TRBD2. The specimen sequenced was PBMCs. The sequence was collected from a boy aged 5-17 years in good health and CMV-seronegative. The CDR3 protein is CASRRAGGSYEQYF. As DNA, the CDR3 is TGTGCCAGCCGACGAGCGGGAGGGAGTTACGAGCAGTACTTC.